This T cell receptor beta chain was captured by sequencing in a study of OX40 agonist ivuxolimab in advanced cancers. TCRdb keeps only in-frame clones here, not all; method: immunoSEQ multiplex PCR. The profile shows roughly 8,400 clones, about 73% of them singletons. CDR3 size: 14 residues. Trimming stripped 10 bases from V and 0 bases from J, with 15 bases between. Germline assignment: CDR1 MDHEN and CDR2 SYDVKM. The sequence was obtained from an adult with an advanced solid tumor such as melanoma, head and neck, liver or kidney cancer. Sequenced here: CD4+ or CD8+ T cells sorted from blood, sampled in a trial of the OX40 agonist ivuxolimab. V and J are TRBV28 and TRBJ1-1; TRBD1 is a possible D gene (6 bases). The CDR3 is CAIELQGMNTEAFF. For the CDR3, the DNA is TGTGCCATTGAGTTACAGGGAATGAACACTGAAGCTTTCTTT.